A selection of T cell receptor beta chains follows, all from one sample in a study of early T cells in non-severe SARS-CoV-2 infection. TCRdb fed the 5' RACE reads into MiXCR, producing one record per CDR3 protein. Of about 99,000 distinct CDR3 sequences in the sample, over 15% were seen once. Sequenced: whole blood. The receptor source for this set is an adult who was a healthcare worker with PCR-confirmed SARS-CoV-2 infection or an uninfected control (not recorded which). The CDR3 runs from the conserved cysteine through the conserved F or W. Each record gives: V gene, clone size, D gene, J gene, CDR3 DNA, CDR3 protein. D genes are given only for firm matches. The size of a clone is reported for some rows only, either as once, few or many, or as a class for expanded clones.

>TRBV13|few|NA|TRBJ1-1
TGTGCCAGCAGCCCATCGGCGTACGGGAGCACTGAAGCTTTCTTT
CASSPSAYGSTEAFF
>TRBV20-1|NA|NA|TRBJ1-3
TGCAGTGCTAGAGAACCAACTGGAAACACCATATATTTT
CSAREPTGNTIYF
>TRBV6-2/TRBV6-3|NA|NA|TRBJ1-1
TGTGCCAGCAGTTACTTGGGACCACCTTCGGGTTTCTTT
CASSYLGPPSGFF
>TRBV7-6|many|TRBD2|TRBJ2-3
TGTGCCAGCAGCGGGCGAGCGGGGTCACTGACAGATACGCAGTATTTT
CASSGRAGSLTDTQYF
>TRBV20-1|few|NA|TRBJ2-1
TGCGGATTAAAAGCCTGGGCGGGCAATGAGCAGTTCTTC
CGLKAWAGNEQFF
>TRBV29-1|many|NA|TRBJ2-7
TGCAGCGTTGCCACGGGTTCCTACGAGCAGTACTTC
CSVATGSYEQYF
>TRBV5-1|few|NA|TRBJ2-5
TGCGCCAGCAGCTTGGACCCACCTGGTTGGACCCAGTACTTC
CASSLDPPGWTQYF
>TRBV4-3|once|TRBD1|TRBJ1-1
TGCGCCAGCAGCCAAGATCGGAACAGGGGCACTGAAGCTTTCTTT
CASSQDRNRGTEAFF
>TRBV7-9|few|NA|TRBJ2-5
TGTGCCAGCAGCACAGGCGTCAGACAAGAGACCCAGTACTTC
CASSTGVRQETQYF
>TRBV18|NA|NA|TRBJ2-6
TGTGCCAGCTCACCGGAAGGGGCCAACGTCCTGACTTTC
CASSPEGANVLTF
>TRBV29-1|few|TRBD1|TRBJ1-1
TGCAGCGTTGAAGGTGGACAGGGGGCTACTGAAGCTTTCTTT
CSVEGGQGATEAFF
>TRBV9|few|NA|TRBJ2-1
TGTGCCAGCAGCGTAGATGGGGGTGATGAGCAGTTCTTC
CASSVDGGDEQFF
>TRBV29-1|NA|NA|TRBJ1-1
TGCAGCGTTCGGTCCGCTATGAACACTGAAGCTTTCTTT
CSVRSAMNTEAFF
>TRBV6-2/TRBV6-3|few|NA|TRBJ1-5
TGTGCCAGCCACAGGGACAATAGCAATCAGCCCCAGCATTTT
CASHRDNSNQPQHF
>TRBV20-1|NA|NA|TRBJ1-2
TGCAGTGCTAGAGGAGGTTTTTATGGCTACACCTTC
CSARGGFYGYTF
>TRBV5-1|few|NA|TRBJ2-2
TGCGCCAGCAGACCCGGGGAGGCAGGGAGAATGACCGGGGAGCTGTTTTTT
CASRPGEAGRMTGELFF
>TRBV12-3/TRBV12-4|NA|NA|TRBJ2-1
TGTGCCAGCACCGATCAAGCGGAAGGCACCTACAATGAGCAGTTCTTC
CASTDQAEGTYNEQFF
>TRBV11-2|NA|TRBD1|TRBJ2-2
TGTGCCAGCAGCCGACAGGGGTTCAACACCGGGGAGCTGTTTTTT
CASSRQGFNTGELFF
>TRBV7-2|few|TRBD2|TRBJ2-1
TGTGCCAGCAGGCGGACTAGCGGGAGGTTAAGCTCCTACAATGAGCAGTTCTTC
CASRRTSGRLSSYNEQFF
>TRBV5-6|NA|NA|TRBJ2-3
TGTGCCAGCAGCTCATTTTACGTGGGGTCCACAGATACGCAGTATTTT
CASSSFYVGSTDTQYF
>TRBV6-4|NA|NA|TRBJ2-3
TGTGCCAGCAGTGGACGAGCGGAAGGAGATACGCAGTATTTT
CASSGRAEGDTQYF
>TRBV19|NA|NA|TRBJ2-1
TGTGCCAGTAGTATAGACCCGCTAGCTATGTTCTACAATGAGCAGTTCTTC
CASSIDPLAMFYNEQFF
>TRBV29-1|NA|NA|TRBJ2-5
TGCAGCGCCCTGGACAGCCGACAAGAGACCCAGTACTTC
CSALDSRQETQYF
>TRBV18|few|NA|TRBJ2-6
TGTGCCAGCTCAACCAGACAGGCTGGGGCCAACGTCCTGACTTTC
CASSTRQAGANVLTF
>TRBV28|many|TRBD2|TRBJ2-1
TGTGCCAGCAGTCCACTAGCGGGAGGGTACAATGAGCAGTTCTTC
CASSPLAGGYNEQFF
>TRBV7-2|NA|NA|TRBJ2-7
TGTGCCAGCAGCTTAGGGTCGGGGGCTATCTCCGAGCAGTACTTC
CASSLGSGAISEQYF
>TRBV10-3|NA|NA|TRBJ2-5
TGTGCCATCAGTGAGAACCAGGAGATTTATGAGACCCAGTACTTC
CAISENQEIYETQYF
>TRBV12-3/TRBV12-4|few|TRBD2|TRBJ2-1
TGTGCCAGCAATTCTTTAGCGGGAGGGATGAATGAGCAGTTCTTC
CASNSLAGGMNEQFF
>TRBV6-2/TRBV6-3|few|NA|TRBJ2-5
TGTGCCAGCACCTCGACAGAGCAAGAGACCCAGTACTTC
CASTSTEQETQYF
>TRBV28|few|TRBD2|TRBJ2-7
TGTGCCAGCAGCCGAGGGGACTATACTCACGGTCCGTACTTC
CASSRGDYTHGPYF
>TRBV18|many|NA|TRBJ2-6
TGTGCCAGCTCACCCCCCAGGGGTTCTGGGGCCAACGTCCTGACTTTC
CASSPPRGSGANVLTF
>TRBV12-3/TRBV12-4|NA|TRBD1|TRBJ1-1
TGTGCCAGCAGCTCGAACAGGGGCAGTGGGGAAGCTTTCTTT
CASSSNRGSGEAFF
>TRBV10-3|NA|NA|TRBJ1-1
TGTGCCATCGGATGGGGGGTCAACACTGAAGCTTTCTTT
CAIGWGVNTEAFF
>TRBV15|few|NA|TRBJ1-5
TGTGCCACCAGCAGAGAAGGCAATCAGCCCCAGCATTTT
CATSREGNQPQHF
>TRBV28|NA|TRBD1|TRBJ1-4
TGTGCCAGCAGTCCCCGGGACAGGGAGAATGAAAAACTGTTTTTT
CASSPRDRENEKLFF
>TRBV7-8|few|NA|TRBJ2-1
TGTGCCAGCAGCGAGACAGGATCTCTGAACGAGCAGTTCTTC
CASSETGSLNEQFF
>TRBV6-2/TRBV6-3|NA|TRBD1|TRBJ2-7
TGTGCCAGCAGACTGACAGGGGGTTCATTCTACGAGCAGTACTTC
CASRLTGGSFYEQYF
>TRBV28|few|NA|TRBJ2-4
TGTGCCAGCAGCCAAAGGACACAATTAGCCAAAAACATTCAGTACTTC
CASSQRTQLAKNIQYF
>TRBV7-2|NA|NA|TRBJ2-2
TGTGCCAGCAGCTTCTATGGCGGGGAGCTGTTTTTT
CASSFYGGELFF
>TRBV11-2|NA|NA|TRBJ2-7
TGTGCCAGCAGCTTACGCTCAGGTTCCTACGAGCAGTACTTC
CASSLRSGSYEQYF
>TRBV7-2|few|NA|TRBJ1-5
TGTGCCAGCAGCCGAGTGGAGGGTCAGCCCCAGCATTTT
CASSRVEGQPQHF
>TRBV12-3/TRBV12-4|NA|NA|TRBJ2-1
TGTGCCAGCAGTTCCCAGGACTACAATGAGCAGTTCTTC
CASSSQDYNEQFF
>TRBV10-3|few|NA|TRBJ1-6
TGTGCCATCAGTGAAGGGGAGGGATCACCCCTCCACTTT
CAISEGEGSPLHF
>TRBV7-9|few|NA|TRBJ1-6
TGTGCCAGCAGCTTACAGGGAAATTCACCCCTCCACTTT
CASSLQGNSPLHF
>TRBV29-1|many|NA|TRBJ2-1
TGCAGCGCTTCAGGTGTAAATGAGCAGTTCTTC
CSASGVNEQFF
>TRBV5-6|few|NA|TRBJ2-2
TGTGCCAGCAGCTTGGTGGGGCGCCTGACCGGGGAGCTGTTTTTT
CASSLVGRLTGELFF
>TRBV28|few|NA|TRBJ2-7
TGTGCCAGCAGTGGGGAGACAGACAATTACGAGCAGTACTTC
CASSGETDNYEQYF
>TRBV12-3/TRBV12-4|many|TRBD1|TRBJ2-4
TGTGCCAGCAGTTCTGGACAGGGACGAATTCAGTACTTC
CASSSGQGRIQYF